This T cell receptor beta chain was found in a study of tumor-infiltrating lymphocytes in glioblastoma multiforme. Points from the study as a whole: Unequal TCR RNA per T cell might skew measured clone sizes. Only one glioblastoma patient had TCR and mutation analysis.

TCRB libraries came from RNA via three nested multiplex PCR rounds. TCRB-specific cDNA synthesis used around 0.5 ug of total RNA. These TCRB libraries lack any described unique molecular identifiers. TCRdb ran MiXCR on the multiplex PCR reads and lists one entry per CDR3 protein. The sample records 13,000 or so distinct CDR3 sequences, around 70% being singletons. Concerning this clonotype itself: Antigen: not known. A junction end diverges from the germline sequence, so it may reflect a read error.

Sequencing was performed on brain tumor tissue. The TCR originated in a male donor with glioblastoma.

The DNA of the CDR3 is TGTGCCAGGAGCCAAGACTTTAGGCAAGCGGGAGTCGGTCAGTTCTTC. This translates into CARSQDFRQAGVGQFF. V is TRBV4-2 and J is TRBJ2-1; TRBD2 matches 8 bases. Germline V CDR1 and CDR2: LGHNA, YNFKEQ. This CDR3 has 16 amino acids.